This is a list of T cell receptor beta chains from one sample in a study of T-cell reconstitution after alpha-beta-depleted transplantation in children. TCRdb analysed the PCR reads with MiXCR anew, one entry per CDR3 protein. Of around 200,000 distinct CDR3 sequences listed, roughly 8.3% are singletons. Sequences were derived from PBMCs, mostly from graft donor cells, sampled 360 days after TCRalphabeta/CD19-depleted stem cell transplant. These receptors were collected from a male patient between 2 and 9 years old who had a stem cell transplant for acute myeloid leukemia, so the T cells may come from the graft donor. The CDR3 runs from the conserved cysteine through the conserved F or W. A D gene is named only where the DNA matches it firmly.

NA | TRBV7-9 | CASSFLLGGTDTQYF
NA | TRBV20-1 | CSARALPFRGDQETQYF
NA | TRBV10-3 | CAISESATNYGYTF
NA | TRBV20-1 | CSAPPPNGRTGELFF
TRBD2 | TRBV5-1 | CASSAQAGASYEQYF
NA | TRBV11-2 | CASSPLRGDTGELFF
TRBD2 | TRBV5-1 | CASSLVLAGGPGNEQFF
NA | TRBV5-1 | CASSAQSNEQFF
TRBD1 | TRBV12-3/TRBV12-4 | CASSLLGTGTQYF
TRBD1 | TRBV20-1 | CSARQGSSPLHF
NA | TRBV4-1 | CASSQDGGISYSGNTIYF
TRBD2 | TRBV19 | CASSTRGLSSGRDNEQFF
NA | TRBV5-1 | CASSLDGTPGNTIYF
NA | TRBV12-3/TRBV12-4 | CASSFGVYGYTF
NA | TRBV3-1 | CASSPRGSREETQYF
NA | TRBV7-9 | CASRTLEAGNTEAFF
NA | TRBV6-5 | CASSYVSGPTYEQYF
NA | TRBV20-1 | CSASDYGPLNEQFF
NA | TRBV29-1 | CSVETATNEKLFF
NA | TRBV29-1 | CSADYEQFF
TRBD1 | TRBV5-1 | CASSSSRGQSFYEQYF
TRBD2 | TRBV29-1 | CSVVKGLAGGRTGELFF
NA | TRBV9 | CASSVEGGNTEAFF
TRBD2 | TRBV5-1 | CASSPGLAGTSNTGELFF
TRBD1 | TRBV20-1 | CSATDRVHEQFF
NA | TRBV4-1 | CASSQAAGAEGTEAFF
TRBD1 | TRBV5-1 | CASSLGQGATDTQYF
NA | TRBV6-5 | CAAGADTQYF
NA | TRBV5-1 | CASSLEAGMETQYF
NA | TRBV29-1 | CSVSGESHSGEDTQYF
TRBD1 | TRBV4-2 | CASSQPGQVTRGYTF
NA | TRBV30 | CAWSPGNTIYF
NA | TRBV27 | CASSFFRGLSSTDTQYF
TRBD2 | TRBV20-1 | CSATRLTSGDETQYF
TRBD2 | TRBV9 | CASSVGLAYNEQFF
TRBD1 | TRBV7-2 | CASSHRQGLSTEAFF
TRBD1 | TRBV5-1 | CASSLLDRDTEAFF
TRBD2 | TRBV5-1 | CASSLELAGSAGAADTQYF
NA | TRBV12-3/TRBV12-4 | CASSFGQLDYGYTF
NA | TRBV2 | CASNERAAEKLFF
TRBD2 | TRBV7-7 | CASSRTSGSLQETQYF
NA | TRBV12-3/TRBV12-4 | CASSPSPGMRAFF
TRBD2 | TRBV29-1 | CSVEGTSGSQFF
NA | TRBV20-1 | CSARSGEETQYF
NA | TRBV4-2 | CASSQDTQGTSSYEQYF
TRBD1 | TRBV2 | CASAYRGTGELFF
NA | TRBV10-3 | CAITHRRGEKLFF